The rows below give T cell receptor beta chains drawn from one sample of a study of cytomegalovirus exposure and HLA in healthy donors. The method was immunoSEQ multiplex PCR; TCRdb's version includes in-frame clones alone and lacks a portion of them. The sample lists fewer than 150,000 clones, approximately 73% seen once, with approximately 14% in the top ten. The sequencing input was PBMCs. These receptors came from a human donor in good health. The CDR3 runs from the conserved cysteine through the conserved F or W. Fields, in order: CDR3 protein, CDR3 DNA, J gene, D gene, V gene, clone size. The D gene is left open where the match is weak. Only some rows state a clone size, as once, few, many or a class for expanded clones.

CASSMGLAAYNEQFF | TGTGCCAGTAGTATGGGACTAGCGGCTTACAATGAGCAGTTCTTC | TRBJ2-1 | TRBD2 | TRBV19 | few
CASSRDRANYGYTF | TGTGCCAGCAGCCGGGACAGGGCTAACTATGGCTACACCTTC | TRBJ1-2 | TRBD1 | TRBV27 | .
CASSTRDRVNGELFF | TGTGCCAGCAGTACCCGGGACAGGGTAAATGGGGAGCTGTTTTTT | TRBJ2-2 | TRBD1 | TRBV27 | .
CASSVGVGQGKETQYF | TGTGCCAGCAGCGTAGGAGTGGGACAGGGGAAAGAGACCCAGTACTTC | TRBJ2-5 | TRBD1 | TRBV9 | .
CASSYLAGGRETQYF | TGTGCCAGCAGTTACCTCGCGGGAGGGAGAGAGACCCAGTACTTC | TRBJ2-5 | TRBD2 | TRBV6-6 | .
CASSLRDTYTGELFF | TGTGCCAGCAGCCTCCGGGACACCTACACCGGGGAGCTGTTTTTT | TRBJ2-2 | . | TRBV11-2 | .
CASSDGGNEQFF | TGTGCCAGCAGTGACGGGGGGAATGAGCAGTTCTTC | TRBJ2-1 | TRBD2 | TRBV6-1 | few
CASSPTGFDGYTF | TGTGCCAGCAGCCCGACAGGATTCGACGGCTACACCTTC | TRBJ1-2 | . | TRBV5-5 | .
CASRVPGLADNEQFF | TGTGCCAGCAGAGTTCCGGGACTAGCGGATAATGAGCAGTTCTTC | TRBJ2-1 | TRBD2 | TRBV2 | .
CASSSQGSANEKLFF | TGTGCCAGCAGCTCTCAGGGTTCGGCTAATGAAAAACTGTTTTTT | TRBJ1-4 | . | TRBV2 | once
CASKPGVNYGYTF | TGTGCCAGCAAGCCGGGGGTTAACTATGGCTACACCTTC | TRBJ1-2 | . | TRBV27 | .
CASSRDRGAQPQHF | TGTGCCAGCAGTAGGGACAGGGGAGCTCAGCCCCAGCATTTT | TRBJ1-5 | TRBD1 | TRBV28 | .
CASSDSNKNTEAFF | TGTGCCAGCAGTGACTCAAACAAGAACACTGAAGCTTTCTTT | TRBJ1-1 | . | TRBV6-1 | many
CASSLGTSVSYEQYF | TGTGCCAGCAGCTTAGGGACTAGCGTCTCCTACGAGCAGTACTTC | TRBJ2-7 | TRBD2 | TRBV7-9 | .
CASSLRGLAGDEQYF | TGTGCCAGCAGCTTACGAGGGCTAGCGGGAGATGAGCAGTACTTC | TRBJ2-7 | TRBD2 | TRBV11-2 | .
CASSIDGSTDTQYF | TGTGCCAGTAGTATAGACGGTAGCACAGATACGCAGTATTTT | TRBJ2-3 | . | TRBV19 | .
CASSGEDFYGETQYF | TGTGCCAGCAGCGGCGAGGACTTCTATGGGGAGACCCAGTACTTC | TRBJ2-5 | . | TRBV9 | .
CASSYSQGTNYGYTF | TGTGCCAGCAGTTACTCCCAGGGGACCAACTATGGCTACACCTTC | TRBJ1-2 | . | TRBV6-5 | .
CASTTGTRGVDTQYF | TGCGCCAGCACCACAGGGACACGCGGCGTAGATACGCAGTATTTT | TRBJ2-3 | . | TRBV5-1 | .
CASSQSGNYEQYF | TGCGCCAGCAGTCAATCGGGCAACTACGAGCAGTACTTC | TRBJ2-7 | . | TRBV23-1 | .